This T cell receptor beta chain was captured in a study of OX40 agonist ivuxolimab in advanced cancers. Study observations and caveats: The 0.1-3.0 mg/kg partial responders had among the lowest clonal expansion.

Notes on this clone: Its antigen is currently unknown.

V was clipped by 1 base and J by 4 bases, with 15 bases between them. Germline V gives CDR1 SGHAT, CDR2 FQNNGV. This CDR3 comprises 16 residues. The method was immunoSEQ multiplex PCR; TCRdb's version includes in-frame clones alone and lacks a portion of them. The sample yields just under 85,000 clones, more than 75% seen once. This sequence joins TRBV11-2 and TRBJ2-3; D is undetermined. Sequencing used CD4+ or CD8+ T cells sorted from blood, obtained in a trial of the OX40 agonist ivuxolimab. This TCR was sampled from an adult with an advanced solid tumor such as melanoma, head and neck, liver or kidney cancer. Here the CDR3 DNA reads TGTGCCAGCAGCTTAGGAGGTGGGTCCGGATCAGATACGCAGTATTTT. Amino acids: CASSLGGGSGSDTQYF. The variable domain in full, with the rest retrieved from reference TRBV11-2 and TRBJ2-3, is EAGVAQSPRYKIIEKRQSVAFWCNPISGHATLYWYQQILGQGPKLLIQFQNNGVVDDSQLPKDRFSAERLKGVDSTLKIQPAKLEDSAVYLCASSLGGGSGSDTQYFGPGTRLTVL.